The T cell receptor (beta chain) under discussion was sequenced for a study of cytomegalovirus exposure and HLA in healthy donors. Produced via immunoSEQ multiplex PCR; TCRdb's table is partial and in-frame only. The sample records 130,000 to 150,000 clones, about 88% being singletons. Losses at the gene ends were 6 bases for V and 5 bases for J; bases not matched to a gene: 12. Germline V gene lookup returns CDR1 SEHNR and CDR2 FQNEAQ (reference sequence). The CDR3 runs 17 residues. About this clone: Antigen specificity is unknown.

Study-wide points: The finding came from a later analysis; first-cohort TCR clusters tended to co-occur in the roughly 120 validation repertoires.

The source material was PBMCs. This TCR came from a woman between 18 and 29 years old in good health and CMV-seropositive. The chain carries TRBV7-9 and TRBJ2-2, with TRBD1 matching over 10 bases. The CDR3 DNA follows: TGTGCCAGCAGAAAAAATGACAGGGGGCGTAGGACCGGGGAGCTGTTTTTT. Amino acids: CASRKNDRGRRTGELFF.